The rows below give T cell receptor beta chains drawn from one sample of a study of TIL therapy for anti-PD-1-resistant metastatic lung cancer. Using immunoSEQ multiplex PCR, the repertoire was profiled, and TCRdb retains in-frame clones only, with some absent. This sample has about 55,000 clones, with roughly 77% found just once. Sequenced material: blood, taken at baseline. The receptor source for this set is a person aged 25-80 years with non-small cell lung cancer. Each CDR3 is given with its conserved first and last residue. The order of the fields is CDR3 protein, CDR3 DNA, CDR3 length, V gene, J gene, clone size, D gene. The D gene is left open where the match is weak. Size is stated for part of the rows, as once, few or many counts, or as a class when the clone is expanded.

cdr3_aa: CASSSGPGAEAFF
cdr3_nt: TGTGCCAGCAGCTCCGGACCAGGGGCTGAAGCTTTCTTT
cdr3_length: 13
v_call: TRBV7-2
j_call: TRBJ1-1
clone_size: few
d_call: .

cdr3_aa: CASSLPPIAGELFF
cdr3_nt: TGTGCCAGCAGTTTACCGCCCATAGCCGGGGAGCTGTTTTTT
cdr3_length: 14
v_call: TRBV2
j_call: TRBJ2-2
clone_size: .
d_call: .

cdr3_aa: CASSLLPGKRGSTDTQYF
cdr3_nt: TGTGCCAGCAGCTTACTCCCAGGGAAGCGGGGGTCCACAGATACGCAGTATTTT
cdr3_length: 18
v_call: TRBV7-9
j_call: TRBJ2-3
clone_size: .
d_call: TRBD2

cdr3_aa: CASRLGGAGRRQETQYF
cdr3_nt: TGTGCCAGCAGGTTGGGGGGAGCGGGACGTCGCCAAGAGACCCAGTACTTC
cdr3_length: 17
v_call: TRBV27
j_call: TRBJ2-5
clone_size: .
d_call: TRBD2

cdr3_aa: CASRPQGVTYEQYF
cdr3_nt: TGTGCCAGCAGGCCCCAAGGGGTGACCTACGAGCAGTACTTC
cdr3_length: 14
v_call: TRBV5-4
j_call: TRBJ2-7
clone_size: few
d_call: .

cdr3_aa: CASSQKQGLETQYF
cdr3_nt: TGCGCCAGCAGCCAGAAACAGGGCTTAGAGACCCAGTACTTC
cdr3_length: 14
v_call: TRBV5-1
j_call: TRBJ2-5
clone_size: .
d_call: .

cdr3_aa: CASSPQDNYGYTF
cdr3_nt: TGTGCCAGCAGCCCACAGGATAACTATGGCTACACCTTC
cdr3_length: 13
v_call: TRBV7-6
j_call: TRBJ1-2
clone_size: few
d_call: .

cdr3_aa: CASSESWGRNEKLFF
cdr3_nt: TGTGCCAGCAGTGAATCGTGGGGGCGGAATGAAAAACTGTTTTTT
cdr3_length: 15
v_call: TRBV6-1
j_call: TRBJ1-4
clone_size: .
d_call: .

cdr3_aa: CASSQDPGQGAKGEKLFF
cdr3_nt: TGTGCCAGCAGCCAAGATCCGGGACAGGGGGCTAAAGGTGAAAAACTGTTTTTT
cdr3_length: 18
v_call: TRBV3-1/TRBV3-2
j_call: TRBJ1-4
clone_size: .
d_call: TRBD1

cdr3_aa: CASSQGAGTAYEQYF
cdr3_nt: TGCGCCAGCAGCCAAGGTGCAGGGACGGCCTACGAGCAGTACTTC
cdr3_length: 15
v_call: TRBV4-3
j_call: TRBJ2-7
clone_size: .
d_call: .

cdr3_aa: CASSFLTSGTYEQYF
cdr3_nt: TGTGCCAGCAGTTTTTTAACTAGCGGGACCTACGAGCAGTACTTC
cdr3_length: 15
v_call: TRBV28
j_call: TRBJ2-7
clone_size: .
d_call: TRBD2

cdr3_aa: CASSQAEGILYGYTF
cdr3_nt: TGCGCCAGCAGCCAAGCGGAAGGCATCCTCTATGGCTACACCTTC
cdr3_length: 15
v_call: TRBV4-3
j_call: TRBJ1-2
clone_size: .
d_call: .

cdr3_aa: CASSLRDSTSNQPQHF
cdr3_nt: TGTGCCAGCAGCCTCAGGGACAGTACAAGCAATCAGCCCCAGCATTTT
cdr3_length: 16
v_call: TRBV6-2/TRBV6-3
j_call: TRBJ1-5
clone_size: .
d_call: TRBD1

cdr3_aa: CASSVQGARQETQYF
cdr3_nt: TGTGCCAGCAGCGTACAGGGGGCCCGCCAAGAGACCCAGTACTTC
cdr3_length: 15
v_call: TRBV7-2
j_call: TRBJ2-5
clone_size: .
d_call: TRBD1

cdr3_aa: CASRPAAGLEQYF
cdr3_nt: TGTGCCAGCAGGCCTGCGGCGGGGCTCGAGCAGTACTTC
cdr3_length: 13
v_call: TRBV12-3/TRBV12-4
j_call: TRBJ2-7
clone_size: .
d_call: .

cdr3_aa: CASSLRGSGGEQFF
cdr3_nt: TGTGCCAGCAGCTTACGCGGGAGCGGGGGTGAGCAGTTCTTC
cdr3_length: 14
v_call: TRBV7-3
j_call: TRBJ2-1
clone_size: .
d_call: TRBD2

cdr3_aa: CASNSPADHNSPLHF
cdr3_nt: TGTGCCAGCAATTCCCCGGCAGACCATAATTCACCCCTCCACTTT
cdr3_length: 15
v_call: TRBV9
j_call: TRBJ1-6
clone_size: few
d_call: .

cdr3_aa: CASSLAGFDEQYF
cdr3_nt: TGTGCCAGCAGCCTGGCGGGGTTCGACGAGCAGTACTTC
cdr3_length: 13
v_call: TRBV7-9
j_call: TRBJ2-7
clone_size: .
d_call: .

cdr3_aa: CASSQDGGTGELFF
cdr3_nt: TGTGCCAGCAGCCAAGACGGAGGCACCGGGGAGCTGTTTTTT
cdr3_length: 14
v_call: TRBV3-1/TRBV3-2
j_call: TRBJ2-2
clone_size: .
d_call: .

cdr3_aa: CASSEVFGFGGQINYGYTF
cdr3_nt: TGTGCCAGCAGTGAAGTCTTTGGTTTTGGAGGACAAATCAACTATGGCTACACCTTC
cdr3_length: 19
v_call: TRBV6-1
j_call: TRBJ1-2
clone_size: .
d_call: .

cdr3_aa: CASSLTGAYEQYF
cdr3_nt: TGTGCCAGCAGCTTAACAGGAGCCTACGAGCAGTACTTC
cdr3_length: 13
v_call: TRBV7-9
j_call: TRBJ2-7
clone_size: once
d_call: .

cdr3_aa: CASSSGTGFNEQFF
cdr3_nt: TGTGCCAGCAGCTCCGGGACAGGCTTCAATGAGCAGTTCTTC
cdr3_length: 14
v_call: TRBV7-3
j_call: TRBJ2-1
clone_size: .
d_call: TRBD1

cdr3_aa: CASSRTGYQAFF
cdr3_nt: TGTGCCAGCAGTCGTACAGGGTACCAAGCTTTCTTT
cdr3_length: 12
v_call: TRBV28
j_call: TRBJ1-1
clone_size: .
d_call: .

cdr3_aa: CASTPVQGAWGGANVLTF
cdr3_nt: TGTGCCAGTACCCCGGTACAGGGGGCATGGGGTGGGGCCAACGTCCTGACTTTC
cdr3_length: 18
v_call: TRBV19
j_call: TRBJ2-6
clone_size: .
d_call: TRBD1

cdr3_aa: CASSLPGGGSYEQYF
cdr3_nt: TGTGCCAGCAGTCTCCCCGGGGGAGGCTCCTACGAGCAGTACTTC
cdr3_length: 15
v_call: TRBV28
j_call: TRBJ2-7
clone_size: .
d_call: .

cdr3_aa: CASSWGQGANTEAFF
cdr3_nt: TGTGCCAGCAGCTGGGGACAGGGGGCGAACACTGAAGCTTTCTTT
cdr3_length: 15
v_call: TRBV28
j_call: TRBJ1-1
clone_size: .
d_call: TRBD1

cdr3_aa: CASLTGQGYQPQHF
cdr3_nt: TGTGCCAGCCTAACGGGACAGGGCTATCAGCCCCAGCATTTT
cdr3_length: 14
v_call: TRBV6-5
j_call: TRBJ1-5
clone_size: .
d_call: TRBD1

cdr3_aa: CASSPSGRTLNEQFF
cdr3_nt: TGTGCCAGCAGCCCTAGCGGGAGAACGCTTAATGAGCAGTTCTTC
cdr3_length: 15
v_call: TRBV6-2/TRBV6-3
j_call: TRBJ2-1
clone_size: once
d_call: TRBD2

cdr3_aa: CASSFLWDGQPQHF
cdr3_nt: TGTGCCAGCAGCTTTTTATGGGATGGTCAGCCCCAGCATTTT
cdr3_length: 14
v_call: TRBV7-9
j_call: TRBJ1-5
clone_size: .
d_call: .

cdr3_aa: CASSIIRVGGTEAFF
cdr3_nt: TGTGCCAGTAGTATTATCAGGGTTGGTGGCACTGAAGCTTTCTTT
cdr3_length: 15
v_call: TRBV19
j_call: TRBJ1-1
clone_size: .
d_call: .

cdr3_aa: CASSLAGDNEKLFF
cdr3_nt: TGCGCCAGCAGCTTGGCAGGGGATAATGAAAAACTGTTTTTT
cdr3_length: 14
v_call: TRBV5-1
j_call: TRBJ1-4
clone_size: .
d_call: .